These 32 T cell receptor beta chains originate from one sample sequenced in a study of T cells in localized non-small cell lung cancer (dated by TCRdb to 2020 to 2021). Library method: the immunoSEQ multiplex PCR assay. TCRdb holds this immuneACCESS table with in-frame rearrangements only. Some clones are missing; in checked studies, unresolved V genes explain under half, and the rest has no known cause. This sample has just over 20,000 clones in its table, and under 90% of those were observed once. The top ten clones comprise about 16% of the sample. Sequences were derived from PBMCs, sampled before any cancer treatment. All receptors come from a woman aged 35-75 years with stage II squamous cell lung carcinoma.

CDR3 sequence (DNA): TGTGCCAGCAGCCAAGGATTCTACTACGAGCAGTACTTC. Translated, it gives CASSQGFYYEQYF. The chain joins TRBV14 to TRBJ2-7, with D unclear. The CDR3 length is 13 residues. Germline V gives CDR1 SGHDN, CDR2 FVKESK. Deletions cut 1 base from V and 3 bases from J, with 7 bases between.

CDR3 residues: CASRVRGGMNTEAFF. CDR3 DNA sequence: TGTGCCAGCAGGGTCAGAGGAGGAATGAACACTGAAGCTTTCTTT. The chain joins TRBV2 to TRBJ1-1; D not resolved. V was pared by 6 bases and J by 0 bases, with 14 bases between. Germline V gene data show CDR1 as SNHLY and CDR2 as FYNNEI. The CDR3 runs 15 residues.

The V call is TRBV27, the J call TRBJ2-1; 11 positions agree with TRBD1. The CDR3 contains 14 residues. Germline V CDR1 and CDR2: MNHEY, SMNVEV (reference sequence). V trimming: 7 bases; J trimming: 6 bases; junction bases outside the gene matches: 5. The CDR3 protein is CASKSGTGGNEQFF. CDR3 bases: TGTGCCAGCAAAAGCGGGACAGGGGGCAATGAGCAGTTCTTC.

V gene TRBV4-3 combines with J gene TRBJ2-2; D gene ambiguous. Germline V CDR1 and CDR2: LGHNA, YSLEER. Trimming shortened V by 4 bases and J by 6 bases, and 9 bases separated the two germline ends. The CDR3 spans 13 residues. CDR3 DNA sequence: TGCGCCAGCAGCCCAGAGGTGGCCGGGGAGCTGTTTTTT. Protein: CASSPEVAGELFF.

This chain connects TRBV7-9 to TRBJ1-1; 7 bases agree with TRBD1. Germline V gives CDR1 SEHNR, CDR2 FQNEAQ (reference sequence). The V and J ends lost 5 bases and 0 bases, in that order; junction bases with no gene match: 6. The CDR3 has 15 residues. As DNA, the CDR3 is TGTGCCAGCAGCCCTCGGGACAGTTTGAACACTGAAGCTTTCTTT. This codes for CASSPRDSLNTEAFF.

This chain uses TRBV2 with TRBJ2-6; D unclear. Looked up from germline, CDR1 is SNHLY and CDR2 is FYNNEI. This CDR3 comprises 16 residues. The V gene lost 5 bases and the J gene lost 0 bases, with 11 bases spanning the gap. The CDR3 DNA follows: TGTGCCAGCAGTCCCCCGTCCACCTCTGGGGCCAACGTCCTGACTTTC. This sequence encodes CASSPPSTSGANVLTF.

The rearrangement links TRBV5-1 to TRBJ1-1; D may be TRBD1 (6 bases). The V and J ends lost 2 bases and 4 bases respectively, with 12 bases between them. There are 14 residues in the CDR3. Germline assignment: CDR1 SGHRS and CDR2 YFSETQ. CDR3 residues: CASSFTGLGTEAFF. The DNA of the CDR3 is TGCGCCAGCAGCTTTACAGGGCTTGGCACTGAAGCTTTCTTT.

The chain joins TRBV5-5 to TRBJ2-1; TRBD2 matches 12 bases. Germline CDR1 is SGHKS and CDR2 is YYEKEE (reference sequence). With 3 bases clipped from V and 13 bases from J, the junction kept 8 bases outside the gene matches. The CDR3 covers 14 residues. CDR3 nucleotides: TGTGCCAGCAGCTCCTTACTAGCGGGAGGACCCCAGTTCTTC. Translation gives CASSSLLAGGPQFF.

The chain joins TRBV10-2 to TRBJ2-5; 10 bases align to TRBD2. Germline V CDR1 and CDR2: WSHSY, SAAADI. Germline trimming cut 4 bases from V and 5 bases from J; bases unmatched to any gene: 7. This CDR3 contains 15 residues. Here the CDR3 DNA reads TGCGCCAGCAGTGCCGAAGCGGGAGGGGCGGAGACCCAGTACTTC. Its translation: CASSAEAGGAETQYF.

The CDR3 loop is CASSMAGRSTDTQYF. The CDR3 DNA sequence: TGTGCCAGCAGCATGGCAGGGCGAAGCACAGATACGCAGTATTTT. This chain uses TRBV7-2 with TRBJ2-3; D is possibly TRBD1 (5 bases). Trimming cost V 5 bases and J 0 bases, with 12 bases left between them. Per germline, CDR1 SGHTA and CDR2 FQGNSA. The CDR3 is 15 amino acids. The entire variable domain, with the rest obtained from reference TRBV7-2 and TRBJ2-3, is as follows: GAGVSQSPSNKVTEKGKDVELRCDPISGHTALYWYRQSLGQGLEFLIYFQGNSAPDKSGLPSDRFSAERTGGSVSTLTIQRTQQEDSAVYLCASSMAGRSTDTQYFGPGTRLTVL.

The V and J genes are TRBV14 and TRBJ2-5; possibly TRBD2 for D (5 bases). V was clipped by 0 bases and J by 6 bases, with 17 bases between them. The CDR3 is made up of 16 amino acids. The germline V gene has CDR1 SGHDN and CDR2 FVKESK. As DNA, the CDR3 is TGTGCCAGCAGCCAAGATGGTTCCTCGGGGAGAAAGACCCAGTACTTC. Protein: CASSQDGSSGRKTQYF.

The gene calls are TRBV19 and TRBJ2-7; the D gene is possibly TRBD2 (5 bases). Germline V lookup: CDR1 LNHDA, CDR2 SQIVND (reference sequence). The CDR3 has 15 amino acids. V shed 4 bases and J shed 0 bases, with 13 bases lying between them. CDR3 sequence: CASSNIGRTSYEQYF. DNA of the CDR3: TGTGCCAGTAGTAACATAGGGAGAACCTCCTACGAGCAGTACTTC.

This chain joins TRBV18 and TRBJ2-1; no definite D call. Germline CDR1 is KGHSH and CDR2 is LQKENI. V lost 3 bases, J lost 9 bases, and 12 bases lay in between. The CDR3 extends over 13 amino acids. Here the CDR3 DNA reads TGTGCCAGCTCACCCGGACCTGCCATTGAGCAGTTCTTC. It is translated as CASSPGPAIEQFF.

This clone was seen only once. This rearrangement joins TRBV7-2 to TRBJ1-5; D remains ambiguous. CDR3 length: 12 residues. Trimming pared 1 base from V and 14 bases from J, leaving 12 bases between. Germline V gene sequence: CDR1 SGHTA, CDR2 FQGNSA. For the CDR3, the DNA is TGTGCCAGCAGCTTAGGTCCCTCCGACAAGCATTTT. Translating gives CASSLGPSDKHF.

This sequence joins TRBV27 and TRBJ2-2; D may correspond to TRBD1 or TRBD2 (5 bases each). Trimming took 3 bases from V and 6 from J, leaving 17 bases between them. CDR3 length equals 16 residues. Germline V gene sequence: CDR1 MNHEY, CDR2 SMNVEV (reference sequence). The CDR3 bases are TGTGCCAGCAGTTTCATTGGGGGAAAGGGCCCCGGGGAGCTGTTTTTT. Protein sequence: CASSFIGGKGPGELFF.

CDR3 in DNA: TGCAGCCTTAAGTCGGACACCGGGGAGCTGTTTTTT. Translation: CSLKSDTGELFF. This chain joins TRBV29-1 and TRBJ2-2; D is ambiguous. This CDR3 has 12 residues. Per the germline V gene, CDR1 is SQVTM and CDR2 is ANQGSEA. Trimming left V 8 bases short and J 3 bases short, with 10 bases between.

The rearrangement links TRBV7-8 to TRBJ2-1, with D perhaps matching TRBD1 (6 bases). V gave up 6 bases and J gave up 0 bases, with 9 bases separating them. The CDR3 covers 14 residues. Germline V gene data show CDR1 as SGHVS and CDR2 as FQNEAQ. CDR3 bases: TGTGCCAGCAGTCAGGGGAGCTCCTACAATGAGCAGTTCTTC. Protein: CASSQGSSYNEQFF.

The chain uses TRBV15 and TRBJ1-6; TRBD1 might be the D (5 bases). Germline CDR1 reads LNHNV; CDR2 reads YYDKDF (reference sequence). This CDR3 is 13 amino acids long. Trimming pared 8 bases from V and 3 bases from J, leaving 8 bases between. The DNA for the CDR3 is TGTGCCACCGGACACGACTATAATTCACCCCTCCACTTT. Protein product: CATGHDYNSPLHF.

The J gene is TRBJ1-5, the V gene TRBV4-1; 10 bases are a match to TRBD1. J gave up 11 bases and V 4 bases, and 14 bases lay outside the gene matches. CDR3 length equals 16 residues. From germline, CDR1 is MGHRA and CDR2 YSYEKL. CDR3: CASSPEDRGYRKTQHF. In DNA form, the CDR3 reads TGCGCCAGCAGCCCAGAGGACAGGGGGTACCGTAAGACCCAGCATTTT.

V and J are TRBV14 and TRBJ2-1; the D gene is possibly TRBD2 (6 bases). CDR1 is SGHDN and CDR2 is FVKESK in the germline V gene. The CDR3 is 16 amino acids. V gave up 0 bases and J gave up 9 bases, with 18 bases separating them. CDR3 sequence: CASSQDRGTLLTEQFF. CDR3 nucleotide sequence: TGTGCCAGCAGCCAAGATCGTGGGACTCTACTAACTGAGCAGTTCTTC. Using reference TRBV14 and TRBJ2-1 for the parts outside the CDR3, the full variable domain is EAGVTQFPSHSVIEKGQTVTLRCDPISGHDNLYWYRRVMGKEIKFLLHFVKESKQDESGMPNNRFLAERTGGTYSTLKVQPAELEDSGVYFCASSQDRGTLLTEQFFGPGTRLTVL.

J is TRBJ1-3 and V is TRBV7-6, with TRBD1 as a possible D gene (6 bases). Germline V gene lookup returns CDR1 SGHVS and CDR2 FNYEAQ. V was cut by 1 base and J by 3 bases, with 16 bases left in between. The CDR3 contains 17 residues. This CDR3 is CASSLVPTGTRGNTIYF. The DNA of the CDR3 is TGTGCCAGCAGCTTAGTCCCCACAGGGACTCGTGGAAACACCATATATTTT.

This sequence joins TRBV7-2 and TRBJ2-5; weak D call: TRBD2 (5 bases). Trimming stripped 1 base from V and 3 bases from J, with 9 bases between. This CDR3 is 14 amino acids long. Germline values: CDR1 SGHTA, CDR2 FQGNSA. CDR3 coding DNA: TGTGCCAGCAGCTTAGGGTCGACTAAAGAGACCCAGTACTTC. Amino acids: CASSLGSTKETQYF.

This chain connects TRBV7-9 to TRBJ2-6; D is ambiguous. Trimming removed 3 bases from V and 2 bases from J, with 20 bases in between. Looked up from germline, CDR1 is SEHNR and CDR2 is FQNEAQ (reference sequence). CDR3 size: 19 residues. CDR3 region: CASSFTGVGYIPGANVLTF. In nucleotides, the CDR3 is TGTGCCAGCAGCTTCACGGGTGTCGGGTATATCCCTGGGGCCAACGTCCTGACTTTC.

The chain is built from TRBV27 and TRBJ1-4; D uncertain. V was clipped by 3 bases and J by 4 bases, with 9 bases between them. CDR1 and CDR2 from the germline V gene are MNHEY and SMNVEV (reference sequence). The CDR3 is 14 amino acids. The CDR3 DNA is TGTGCCAGCAGTTTTGCGCCGGGTAATGAAAAACTGTTTTTT. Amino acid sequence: CASSFAPGNEKLFF.

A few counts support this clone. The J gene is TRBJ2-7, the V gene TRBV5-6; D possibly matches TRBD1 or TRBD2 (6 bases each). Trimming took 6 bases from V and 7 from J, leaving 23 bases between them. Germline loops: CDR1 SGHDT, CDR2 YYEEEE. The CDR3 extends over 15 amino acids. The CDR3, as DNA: TGTGCCAGCACTCTGGGGGCGGGACTCGCGGGGGAGCAGTACTTC. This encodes CASTLGAGLAGEQYF.

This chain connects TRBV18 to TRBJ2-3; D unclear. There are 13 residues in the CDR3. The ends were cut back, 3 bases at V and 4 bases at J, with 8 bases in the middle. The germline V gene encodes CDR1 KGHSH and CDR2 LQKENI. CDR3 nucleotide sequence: TGTGCCAGCTCACCTTTCCGTGCAGATACGCAGTATTTT. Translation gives CASSPFRADTQYF.

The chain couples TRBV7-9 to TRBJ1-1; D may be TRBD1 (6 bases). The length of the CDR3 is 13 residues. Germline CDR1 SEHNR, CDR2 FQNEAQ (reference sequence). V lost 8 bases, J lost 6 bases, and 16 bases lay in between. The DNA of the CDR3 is TGTGCCAGCTCACAGGGATGGAGCGCTGAAGCTTTCTTT. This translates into CASSQGWSAEAFF.

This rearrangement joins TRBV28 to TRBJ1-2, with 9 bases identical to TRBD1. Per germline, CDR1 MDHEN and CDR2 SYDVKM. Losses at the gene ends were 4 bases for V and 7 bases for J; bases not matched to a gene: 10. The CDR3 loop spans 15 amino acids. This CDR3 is CASSSTGGGYSGYTF. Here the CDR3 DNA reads TGTGCCAGCAGTTCAACAGGGGGCGGGTACAGTGGCTACACCTTC.

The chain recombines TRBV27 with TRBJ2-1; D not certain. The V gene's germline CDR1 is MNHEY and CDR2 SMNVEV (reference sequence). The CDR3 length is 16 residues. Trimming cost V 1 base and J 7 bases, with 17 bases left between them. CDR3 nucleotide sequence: TGTGCCAGCAGTTTATTGGGCGCCGGTTCAGGAAATGAGCAGTTCTTC. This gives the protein CASSLLGAGSGNEQFF.

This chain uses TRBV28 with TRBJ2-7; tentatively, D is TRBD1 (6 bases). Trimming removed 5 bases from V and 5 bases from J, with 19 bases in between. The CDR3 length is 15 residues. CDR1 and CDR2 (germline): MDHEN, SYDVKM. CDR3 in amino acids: CASSPPTGIGDEQYF. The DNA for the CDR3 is TGTGCCAGCAGTCCCCCGACAGGTATCGGGGACGAGCAGTACTTC. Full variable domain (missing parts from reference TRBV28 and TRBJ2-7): DVKVTQSSRYLVKRTGEKVFLECVQDMDHENMFWYRQDPGLGLRLIYFSYDVKMKEKGDIPEGYSVSREKKERFSLILESASTNQTSMYLCASSPPTGIGDEQYFGPGTRLTVT.

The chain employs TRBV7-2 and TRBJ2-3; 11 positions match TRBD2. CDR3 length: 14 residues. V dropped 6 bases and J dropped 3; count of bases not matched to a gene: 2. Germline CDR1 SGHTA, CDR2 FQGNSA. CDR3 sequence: CASSPSGRTDTQYF. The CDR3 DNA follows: TGTGCCAGCAGTCCTAGCGGGAGGACAGATACGCAGTATTTT.

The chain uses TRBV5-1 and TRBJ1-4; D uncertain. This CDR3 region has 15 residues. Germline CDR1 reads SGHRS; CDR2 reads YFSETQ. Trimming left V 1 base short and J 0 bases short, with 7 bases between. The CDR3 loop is CASSLNPATNEKLFF. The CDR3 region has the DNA TGCGCCAGCAGCTTGAACCCGGCAACTAATGAAAAACTGTTTTTT.